The text below deals with one T cell receptor (beta chain). The PCR contained 60 Vbeta and 13 Jbeta primers. Measured with immunoSEQ multiplex PCR; TCRdb has only the in-frame clones, and not every one. The data contain 200,000 to 250,000 clones, more than 65% of them singletons. The data were obtained in a study of cytomegalovirus exposure and HLA in healthy donors. Germline V gene sequence: CDR1 ENHRY, CDR2 SYGVKD. CDR3 size: 12 residues. The V end was cut by 8 bases, the J end by 5 bases, with 13 bases between. The sequenced sample was PBMCs. The TCR originated in a woman aged 25 to 39 in good health and CMV-seronegative. This rearrangement joins TRBV10-3 to TRBJ2-7; D possibly corresponds to TRBD1 (5 bases). The CDR3 DNA is TGTGCCATCTCGGTGGGGCTCAACGAGCAGTACTTC. This encodes CAISVGLNEQYF.